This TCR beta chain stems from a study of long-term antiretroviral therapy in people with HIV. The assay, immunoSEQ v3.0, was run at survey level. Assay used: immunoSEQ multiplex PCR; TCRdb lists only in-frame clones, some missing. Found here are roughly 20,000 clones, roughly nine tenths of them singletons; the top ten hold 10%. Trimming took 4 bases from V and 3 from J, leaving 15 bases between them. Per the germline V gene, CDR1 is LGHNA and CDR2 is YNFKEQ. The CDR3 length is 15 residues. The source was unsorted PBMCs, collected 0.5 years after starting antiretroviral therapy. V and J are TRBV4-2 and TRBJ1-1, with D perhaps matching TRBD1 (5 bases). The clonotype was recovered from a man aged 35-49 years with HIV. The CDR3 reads CASSPLQASHTEAFF. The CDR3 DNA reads TGTGCCAGCAGCCCTTTACAGGCTTCGCACACTGAAGCTTTCTTT.